These T cell receptor beta chains were read from a single sample in a study of blood T cell repertoires in COVID-19. Data came from immunoSEQ multiplex PCR; TCRdb stores just in-frame clones and leaves some out. The top ten hold less than 2% of the sample, which has around 270,000 clones, roughly 84% seen once. Material: peripheral blood. All receptors come from a woman in her thirties or forties who had recovered from COVID-19. Each CDR3 is given with its conserved first and last residue. The D gene is left open where the match is weak. Expanded clones get a size class; other rows say once, few or many, or leave the size out.

clone_size	d_call	v_call	j_call	cdr3_aa	cdr3_nt
few	.	TRBV7-9	TRBJ2-1	CASSLSDSSYNEQFF	TGTGCCAGCAGCTTAAGTGACAGCTCCTACAATGAGCAGTTCTTC
.	.	TRBV7-8	TRBJ2-7	CASSLGAPREQYF	TGTGCCAGCAGCTTAGGGGCGCCACGGGAGCAGTACTTC
once	.	TRBV6-5	TRBJ1-6	CASAVTKESPLHF	TGTGCCAGCGCCGTAACGAAGGAGTCACCCCTCCACTTT
.	.	TRBV28	TRBJ2-5	CASSPSDSQETQYF	TGTGCCAGCAGTCCTTCCGACAGTCAAGAGACCCAGTACTTC
few	.	TRBV27	TRBJ2-1	CASSLGGNEQFF	TGTGCCAGCAGTTTAGGGGGGAATGAGCAGTTCTTC
once	TRBD1	TRBV6-5	TRBJ1-5	CASRDRGLSNQPQHF	TGTGCCAGCAGGGACAGGGGGTTAAGCAATCAGCCCCAGCATTTT
.	.	TRBV30	TRBJ1-3	CAWNTGGGNTIYF	TGTGCCTGGAACACGGGTGGCGGAAACACCATATATTTT
.	.	TRBV2	TRBJ1-4	CASQSGGGEKLFF	TGTGCCAGTCAATCGGGAGGGGGGGAAAAACTGTTTTTT
.	TRBD1	TRBV18	TRBJ2-3	CASSPDRGRLTDTQYF	TGTGCCAGCTCACCCGACAGGGGGCGGCTCACAGATACGCAGTATTTT
.	.	TRBV5-1	TRBJ1-1	CASSFGGARTEAFF	TGCGCCAGCAGCTTCGGGGGGGCTAGGACTGAAGCTTTCTTT
.	.	TRBV4-2	TRBJ2-7	CASSQDQGPSYEQYF	TGTGCCAGCAGCCAAGACCAGGGCCCCTCCTACGAGCAGTACTTC
.	TRBD1	TRBV11-2	TRBJ1-1	CASSSGQAGGEAFF	TGTGCCAGCAGCTCCGGACAGGCCGGTGGAGAAGCTTTCTTT
.	.	TRBV2	TRBJ2-7	CASSVNGMRSYEQYF	TGTGCCAGCAGTGTAAACGGAATGAGGTCCTACGAGCAGTACTTC
.	.	TRBV3-1/TRBV3-2	TRBJ2-1	CASSRMGPPGDEQFF	TGTGCCAGCAGCCGCATGGGACCCCCGGGGGATGAGCAGTTCTTC
.	.	TRBV10-3	TRBJ1-1	CAISESLNTEAFF	TGTGCCATCAGTGAGAGCCTGAACACTGAAGCTTTCTTT
once	.	TRBV7-9	TRBJ1-1	CASSPSGGNTEAFF	TGTGCCAGCAGCCCCTCGGGGGGGAACACTGAAGCTTTCTTT
.	.	TRBV6-5	TRBJ2-7	CASSTTGSYEQYF	TGTGCCAGCAGTACTACGGGGAGCTACGAGCAGTACTTC
once	.	TRBV19	TRBJ2-3	CASSIGLAAGDTQYF	TGTGCCAGTAGTATCGGTCTTGCGGCAGGGGATACGCAGTATTTT
.	.	TRBV30	TRBJ2-7	CAWSVRFSGSSYEQYF	TGTGCCTGGAGTGTGCGTTTTTCGGGGTCTTCCTACGAGCAGTACTTC
.	TRBD1	TRBV5-1	TRBJ1-2	CASSGQGARYGYTF	TGCGCCAGCAGCGGCCAGGGGGCCCGATATGGCTACACCTTC
.	.	TRBV7-9	TRBJ2-6	CASSSTGSGANVLTF	TGTGCCAGCAGCTCCACAGGGAGTGGGGCCAACGTCCTGACTTTC
.	.	TRBV6-4	TRBJ1-5	CASSDSYSNQPQHF	TGTGCCAGCAGTGACTCCTACAGCAATCAGCCCCAGCATTTT
.	.	TRBV5-1	TRBJ2-5	CASRLARETQYF	TGCGCCAGCAGGCTAGCGCGTGAGACCCAGTACTTC
.	TRBD2	TRBV5-5	TRBJ2-2	CASTLGTTEAGELFF	TGTGCCAGCACTCTAGGGACTACGGAAGCGGGGGAGCTGTTTTTT